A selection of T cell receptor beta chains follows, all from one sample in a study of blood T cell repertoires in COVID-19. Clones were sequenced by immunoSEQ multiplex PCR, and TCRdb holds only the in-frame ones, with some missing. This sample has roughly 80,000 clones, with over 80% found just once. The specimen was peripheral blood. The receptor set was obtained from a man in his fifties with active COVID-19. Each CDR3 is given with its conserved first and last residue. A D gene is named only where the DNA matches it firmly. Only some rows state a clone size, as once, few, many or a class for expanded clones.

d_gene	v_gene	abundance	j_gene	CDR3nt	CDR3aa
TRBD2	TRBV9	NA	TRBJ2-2	TGTGCCAGCAGCGTGAATCCTAGCGGGGGGGCCACCGGGGAGCTGTTTTTT	CASSVNPSGGATGELFF
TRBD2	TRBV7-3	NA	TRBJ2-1	TGTGCCAGCAGCCTTGGACTAGCGGGAGGGTTTGGCGAGTTCTTC	CASSLGLAGGFGEFF
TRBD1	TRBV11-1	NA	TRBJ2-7	TGTGCCAGCAGCTCGGACAGGGGACCCTACGAGCAGTACTTC	CASSSDRGPYEQYF
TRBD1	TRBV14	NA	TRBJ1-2	TGTGCCAGCAGCCAAAAATGGGACAGGGGGGTTAGCTTC	CASSQKWDRGVSF
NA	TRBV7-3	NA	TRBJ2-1	TGTGCCAGCAGCTTAACCGGTCCCCAGGATCAGCAGTTCTTC	CASSLTGPQDQQFF
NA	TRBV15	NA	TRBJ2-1	TGTGCCACCAGCAGAGTTTGGGACGTAAGGGACATCCTTTTTGATGAGCAGTTCTTC	CATSRVWDVRDILFDEQFF
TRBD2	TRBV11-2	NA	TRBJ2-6	TGTGCCAGCAGCTTCCTAGCGGGAGCGGGCTCTGGGGCCAACGTCCTGACTTTC	CASSFLAGAGSGANVLTF
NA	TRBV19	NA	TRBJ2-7	TGTGCCAGTAGTAACAGGCCGACCTACGAGCAGTACTTC	CASSNRPTYEQYF
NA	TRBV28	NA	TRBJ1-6	TGTGCCAGCAGTCCCCCCCGGGGACCCCTCCACTTT	CASSPPRGPLHF
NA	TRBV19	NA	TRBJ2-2	TGTGCCAGTACCCCGGGTTACACCGGGGAGCTGTTTTTT	CASTPGYTGELFF
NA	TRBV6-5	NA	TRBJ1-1	TGTGCCAGCAGTCATCATTACTCGCTGAACACTGAAGCTTTCTTT	CASSHHYSLNTEAFF
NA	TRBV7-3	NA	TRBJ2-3	TGTGCCAGCAGCTCCCAGAGCACAGATACGCAGTATTTT	CASSSQSTDTQYF
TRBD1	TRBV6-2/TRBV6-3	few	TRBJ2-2	TGTGCCAGCAGTAAGCCCAGACAGGGGGCTATGAACACCGGGGAGCTGTTTTTT	CASSKPRQGAMNTGELFF
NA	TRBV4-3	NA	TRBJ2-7	TGCGCCAGCAGCCCCAACTGGGCCAGGTACGAGCAGTACTTC	CASSPNWARYEQYF
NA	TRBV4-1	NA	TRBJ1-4	TGCGCCAGCAGCCAAGGTCTACGGGGGACTAATGAAAAACTGTTTTTT	CASSQGLRGTNEKLFF
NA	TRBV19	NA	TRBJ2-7	TGTGCCAGTAGTGTACAGCATTACTACGAGCAGTACTTC	CASSVQHYYEQYF
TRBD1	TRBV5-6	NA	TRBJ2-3	TGTGCCAGCAGCCGCACTCCGGGACAGGTTTTTGATACGCAGTATTTT	CASSRTPGQVFDTQYF
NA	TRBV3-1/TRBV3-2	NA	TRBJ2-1	TGTGCCAGCAGCCAAGATCGAGGAGGGTATGAGCAGTTCTTC	CASSQDRGGYEQFF
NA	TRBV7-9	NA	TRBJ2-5	TGTGCCAGCAGCTTCCCCGCGTCGAAGGAGACCCAGTACTTC	CASSFPASKETQYF
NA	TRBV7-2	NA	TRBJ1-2	TGTGCCAGCAGCTTAAGGGCAGGGGAAACGGAAGACTATGGCTACACCTTC	CASSLRAGETEDYGYTF
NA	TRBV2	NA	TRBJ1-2	TGTGCCAGCAGTGATGGGAGACCGAACTATGGCTACACCTTC	CASSDGRPNYGYTF
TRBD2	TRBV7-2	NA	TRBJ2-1	TGTGCCAGCAGCCTCCACAGCGGGGGGCTAGGGGATGAGCAGTTCTTC	CASSLHSGGLGDEQFF
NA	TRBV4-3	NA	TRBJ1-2	TGCGCCAGCAGCCAAGATCGAAGACTTACTATGATGGATGGCTACACCTTC	CASSQDRRLTMMDGYTF
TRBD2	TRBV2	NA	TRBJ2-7	TGTGCCAGCAGTGAAAGCGGCGGGAGCTCCTACGAGCAGTACTTC	CASSESGGSSYEQYF
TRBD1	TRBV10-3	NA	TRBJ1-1	TGTGCCATTCAGCGACAGGGGGCCCTCACGAACACTGAAGCTTTCTTT	CAIQRQGALTNTEAFF
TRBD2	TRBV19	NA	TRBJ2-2	TGTGCCAGTAGCGGACTAGCGGGAGGCGACGACACCGGGGAGCTGTTTTTT	CASSGLAGGDDTGELFF
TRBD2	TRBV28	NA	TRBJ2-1	TGTGCCAGCAGTTTATTGTCGGCTAGCGGGAGATTAGGTGAGCAGTTCTTC	CASSLLSASGRLGEQFF
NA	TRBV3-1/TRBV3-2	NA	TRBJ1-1	TGTGCCAGCAGCCAGCCCACAGGGTGTCTAATGGAGAAGACCTTGAACACTGAAGCTTTCTTT	CASSQPTGCLMEKTLNTEAFF
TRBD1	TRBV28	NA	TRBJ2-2	TGTGCCAGCAGTACCCGGACAGGGAACACCGGGGAGCTGTTTTTT	CASSTRTGNTGELFF
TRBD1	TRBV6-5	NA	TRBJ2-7	TGTGCCAGCAGTTTTCGGCGGAGGACAGGGTTCTACGAGCAGTACTTC	CASSFRRRTGFYEQYF